These 21 T cell receptor beta chains were all obtained from the same sample, sequenced in a study of cytomegalovirus exposure and HLA in healthy donors (dated by TCRdb to 2015 to 2018). Libraries were constructed by the immunoSEQ multiplex PCR assay. The multiplex PCR relied on a mix of 60 forward primers for TCR Vbeta segments and 13 reverse primers for TCR Jbeta segments. Imported from immuneACCESS, the table was reduced by TCRdb to in-frame sequences with V and J called. These copies leave out some clones; in studies compared against another copy, an unresolved V gene accounts for under half, and the cause of the remainder is not known. The sample includes around 110,000 clones, with around 80% observed a single time. The ten largest account for 3.5% to 4.5% of the sample. Sequencing was done on a sample of PBMCs. The receptor set was obtained from a man aged 25-40 years in good health and CMV-seropositive.

CDR3 coding DNA: TGTGCTAGTGGCAAGGGACAGGGTTTTAGCGAGCAGTACTTC. As protein: CASGKGQGFSEQYF. The chain joins TRBV12-5 to TRBJ2-7; 9 bases fit TRBD1. V lost 6 bases and J lost 6; bases outside the gene matches: 9. The CDR3 extends over 14 amino acids. CDR1 LGHNT and CDR2 FRNRAP come from the germline V gene.

The CDR3 sequence is CSVENRPPYEQYF. CDR3 coding DNA: TGCAGCGTTGAAAACAGGCCCCCCTACGAGCAGTACTTC. V usage is TRBV29-1 and J usage is TRBJ2-7; D possibly corresponds to TRBD1 (5 bases). V was pared by 2 bases and J by 2 bases, with 10 bases between. Germline V gene data show CDR1 as SQVTM and CDR2 as ANQGSEA. The CDR3 covers 13 residues.

This sequence joins TRBV5-1 and TRBJ2-7, with a possible D match to TRBD2 (7 bases). The CDR3 runs 14 residues. Trimming cost V 0 bases and J 5 bases, with 12 bases left between them. Germline-derived CDR1 and CDR2 are SGHRS and YFSETQ. Here the CDR3 reads CASSLAGGRNEQYF. As DNA, the CDR3 is TGCGCCAGCAGCTTGGCGGGGGGCCGGAACGAGCAGTACTTC.

The chain joins TRBV30 to TRBJ2-2; 7 bases map to TRBD1. The CDR3 has 16 amino acids. Germline values: CDR1 GTSNPN, CDR2 SVGIG (reference sequence). The junction had 7 bases not matched to a gene; V was cut back by 0 bases and J by 3 bases. The CDR3 nucleotides are TGTGCCTGGAGTGTATCTCGGGACAGTTACACCGGGGAGCTGTTTTTT. Translating gives CAWSVSRDSYTGELFF.

In DNA form, the CDR3 reads TGTGCCAGTAGTGAGCGGAGGACTACGCAGTATTTT. Amino acids: CASSERRTTQYF. This rearrangement joins TRBV19 to TRBJ2-3; a possible D gene is TRBD2 (5 bases). Germline V CDR1 and CDR2: LNHDA, SQIVND (reference sequence). Between the trimmed V and J ends, which lost 5 bases and 8 bases, there was a span of 11 bases. This CDR3 region has 12 residues.

The J gene is TRBJ1-2, the V gene TRBV6-5; TRBD1 matches at 10 bases. CDR1 MNHEY and CDR2 SVGAGI come from the germline V gene. The CDR3 sequence is 15 residues long. The V gene end was trimmed by 4 bases and the J gene end by 2 bases; junction bases not matched to a gene: 4. CDR3 amino acids: CASSSRDRGNYGYTF. The CDR3 coding sequence is TGTGCCAGCAGTTCGAGGGACAGGGGAAACTATGGCTACACCTTC.

The table lists this clone with a count of one. The rearrangement uses TRBV5-4 and TRBJ2-5, with D perhaps matching TRBD2 (6 bases). The germline V gene has CDR1 SGHNT and CDR2 YYREEE (reference sequence). The ends were cut back, 4 bases at V and 0 bases at J, with 16 bases in the middle. This CDR3 comprises 16 residues. CDR3 sequence reads: CASSKPGGGDQETQYF. In DNA form, the CDR3 reads TGTGCCAGCAGCAAACCAGGCGGCGGGGACCAAGAGACCCAGTACTTC. Complete variable domain (other parts from reference TRBV5-4 and TRBJ2-5): ETGVTQSPTHLIKTRGQQVTLRCSSQSGHNTVSWYQQALGQGPQFIFQYYREEENGRGNFPPRFSGLQFPNYSSELNVNALELDDSALYLCASSKPGGGDQETQYFGPGTRLLVL.

V and J are TRBV30 and TRBJ2-5, with 8 bases that match TRBD1. The ends lost 2 bases at V and 0 bases at J; junction bases unmatched: 5. The CDR3 spans 15 residues. Germline V gives CDR1 GTSNPN, CDR2 SVGIG (reference sequence). CDR3: CAWSSGGWYQETQYF. CDR3 nucleotides: TGTGCCTGGAGTTCAGGGGGCTGGTACCAAGAGACCCAGTACTTC.

The CDR3 sequence: CASTQPGLAGEGQYF. The CDR3, as DNA: TGTGCCAGCACCCAACCGGGACTAGCGGGAGAGGGGCAGTACTTC. J is TRBJ2-7 and V is TRBV6-6; TRBD2 matches at 14 bases. The CDR3 covers 15 residues. The junction had 11 bases not matched to a gene; V was cut back by 7 bases and J by 9 bases. The germline gives CDR1 MNHNY, CDR2 SVGAGI (reference sequence).

The chain has TRBV4-3 and TRBJ1-3; a weak D match, TRBD1 (5 bases). Looked up from germline, CDR1 is LGHNA and CDR2 is YSLEER. V lost 4 bases and J 0 bases, leaving 7 bases between the germline ends. The CDR3 covers 14 residues. CDR3 nucleotide sequence: TGCGCCAGCAGCCCGCAGGGCTCTGGAAACACCATATATTTT. It specifies CASSPQGSGNTIYF.

V is TRBV7-2 and J is TRBJ1-2; D is possibly TRBD1 (6 bases). Germline V gives CDR1 SGHTA, CDR2 FQGNSA. The V and J ends lost 4 bases and 2 bases respectively, with 14 bases between them. CDR3 length equals 15 residues. The CDR3 DNA sequence: TGTGCCAGCAGCTCCCGGGTGGGGGCCAACTATGGCTACACCTTC. It specifies CASSSRVGANYGYTF. The full variable domain, rest sourced from reference TRBV7-2 and TRBJ1-2, is GAGVSQSPSNKVTEKGKDVELRCDPISGHTALYWYRQSLGQGLEFLIYFQGNSAPDKSGLPSDRFSAERTGGSVSTLTIQRTQQEDSAVYLCASSSRVGANYGYTFGSGTRLTVV.

V gene TRBV5-1 combines with J gene TRBJ2-7, with D hard to call. Trimming left V 4 bases short and J 2 bases short, with 16 bases between. The V gene's germline CDR1 is SGHRS and CDR2 YFSETQ. The CDR3 loop spans 15 amino acids. The CDR3 protein is CASSRNAQIPYEQYF. The CDR3 DNA follows: TGCGCCAGCAGCCGAAACGCCCAGATACCCTACGAGCAGTACTTC.

This rearrangement joins TRBV5-6 to TRBJ1-2, with a weak D call TRBD1 (5 bases). V was pared by 3 bases and J by 4 bases, with 10 bases between. This CDR3 has 13 amino acids. Germline CDR1 SGHDT, CDR2 YYEEEE. The CDR3: CASSSGLSYGYTF. In nucleotides, the CDR3 is TGTGCCAGCAGCTCGGGACTATCCTATGGCTACACCTTC. Full variable domain (missing parts from reference TRBV5-6 and TRBJ1-2): DAGVTQSPTHLIKTRGQQVTLRCSPKSGHDTVSWYQQALGQGPQFIFQYYEEEERQRGNFPDRFSGHQFPNYSSELNVNALLLGDSALYLCASSSGLSYGYTFGSGTRLTVV.

The count of this clone is one. The chain joins TRBV15 to TRBJ1-1, with D possibly TRBD1 on 6 matching bases. This CDR3 is built from 13 residues. Germline CDR1 is LNHNV and CDR2 is YYDKDF (reference sequence). V dropped 6 bases and J dropped 4 bases, with 12 bases sitting between them. CDR3 DNA: TGTGCCACCAGTTGGACAGCCGGCACTGAAGCTTTCTTT. It yields the protein CATSWTAGTEAFF.

The V gene is TRBV19, the J gene TRBJ2-5; D gene uncertain. Germline CDR1 reads LNHDA; CDR2 reads SQIVND (reference sequence). With 3 bases removed from V and 5 bases from J, the gap between germline ends came to 13 bases. CDR3 length: 14 residues. The CDR3 spells CASSISVSSETQYF. The CDR3 nucleotides are TGTGCCAGTAGTATTTCCGTGTCTTCGGAGACCCAGTACTTC.

V gene TRBV30 combines with J gene TRBJ1-3, with D perhaps TRBD1 (5 bases). The germline V and J ends were trimmed by 0 bases and 2 bases, with 8 bases remaining between them. The CDR3 runs to 14 residues. Germline V lookup: CDR1 GTSNPN, CDR2 SVGIG (reference sequence). The CDR3 sequence: CAWSVGRAGNTIYF. In DNA form, the CDR3 reads TGTGCCTGGAGTGTAGGCAGGGCTGGAAACACCATATATTTT.

The chain has TRBV28 and TRBJ2-7; a possible D gene is TRBD2 (5 bases). The CDR3 extends over 15 amino acids. Germline-derived CDR1 and CDR2 are MDHEN and SYDVKM. The germline V and J ends were trimmed by 7 bases and 3 bases, with 19 bases remaining between them. The CDR3 region is CASKKGGGGLYEQYF. In nucleotides, the CDR3 is TGTGCCAGCAAAAAAGGCGGAGGAGGTCTCTACGAGCAGTACTTC.

The CDR3 region is CASSLKRDLGETQYF. CDR3 bases: TGTGCCAGCTCATTGAAGCGGGACCTAGGGGAGACCCAGTACTTC. This rearrangement joins TRBV18 to TRBJ2-5, with TRBD2 identical over 7 bases. This CDR3 spans 15 amino acids. Per the germline V gene, CDR1 is KGHSH and CDR2 is LQKENI. J was trimmed by 5 bases and V by 5 bases; bases with no gene match: 11. The full variable domain, rest sourced from reference TRBV18 and TRBJ2-5, is NAGVMQNPRHLVRRRGQEARLRCSPMKGHSHVYWYRQLPEEGLKFMVYLQKENIIDESGMPKERFSAEFPKEGPSILRIQQVVRGDSAAYFCASSLKRDLGETQYFGPGTRLLVL.

V and J are TRBV30 and TRBJ1-1, with 10 bases identical to TRBD1. From germline, CDR1 is GTSNPN and CDR2 SVGIG (reference sequence). This CDR3 has 17 amino acids. V dropped 0 bases and J dropped 4; count of bases not matched to a gene: 11. The CDR3 region is CAWSVGRGQGRGTEAFF. The CDR3 DNA is TGTGCCTGGAGTGTTGGTCGGGGACAGGGGAGGGGCACTGAAGCTTTCTTT.

This clone was recorded a few times. The chain is built from TRBV28 and TRBJ2-7; 11 nucleotides line up with TRBD2. The CDR3 length is 16 residues. Germline trimming cut 6 bases from V and 7 bases from J; bases unmatched to any gene: 14. CDR1 MDHEN and CDR2 SYDVKM come from the germline V gene. The CDR3 spells CASRGTGSGRVVEQYF. As DNA, the CDR3 is TGTGCCAGCAGGGGGACGGGTAGCGGGAGGGTCGTGGAGCAGTACTTC.

This chain links TRBV9 with TRBJ2-7; 8 bases line up with TRBD1. Unmatched junction bases numbered 6, after V lost 4 bases and J lost 0 bases. The CDR3 has 15 residues. Germline V gene sequence: CDR1 SGDLS, CDR2 YYNGEE. The CDR3 spells CASSPQGVSSYEQYF. CDR3 in DNA: TGTGCCAGCAGCCCACAGGGGGTTAGCTCCTACGAGCAGTACTTC.